This passage covers 9 T cell receptor beta chains from one sample sequenced in a study of Ad26.COV2.S vaccination and SARS-CoV-2 variants. The method was immunoSEQ multiplex PCR; TCRdb's version includes in-frame clones alone and lacks a portion of them. Among about 350,000 clones listed, 88% were seen once. Documented treatment: around 19 received Ad26.COV2.S at low or high dose, single or two shots; 5 received placebo; per-sample allocation not given. The study sampled participants on day 63 after the first vaccine or placebo injection. This specimen was peripheral blood, taken in a trial of Ad26.COV2.S vaccine versus placebo. Receptors originate from a person between 18 and 65 years old who received the Ad26.COV2.S COVID-19 vaccine or a placebo.

This chain links TRBV30 with TRBJ1-2; D is possibly TRBD1 (5 bases). The CDR3 covers 13 residues. Germline V gene sequence: CDR1 GTSNPN, CDR2 SVGIG (reference sequence). The V and J ends lost 1 base and 3 bases respectively, with 9 bases between them. CDR3 DNA sequence: TGTGCCTGGAGTGGGGGGTTGCACTATGGCTACACCTTC. It translates to CAWSGGLHYGYTF.

This clone appeared a single time. This sequence joins TRBV6-5 and TRBJ1-5, with 9 bases lining up with TRBD1. Per germline, CDR1 MNHEY and CDR2 SVGAGI. V was clipped by 5 bases and J by 6 bases; unmatched bases: 8. This CDR3 is built from 15 residues. Here the CDR3 reads CASSPQGALGQPQHF. The CDR3 DNA is TGTGCCAGCAGTCCACAGGGGGCGCTTGGTCAGCCCCAGCATTTT.

The chain uses TRBV5-1 and TRBJ2-3, with D uncertain. The V end was cut by 7 bases, the J end by 0 bases, with 12 bases between. Germline loops: CDR1 SGHRS, CDR2 YFSETQ. The CDR3 is 14 amino acids. The CDR3 DNA reads TGCGCCAGCGGCACCCACTCTAGCACAGATACGCAGTATTTT. It yields the protein CASGTHSSTDTQYF. Variable domain in full (rest from reference TRBV5-1 and TRBJ2-3): KAGVTQTPRYLIKTRGQQVTLSCSPISGHRSVSWYQQTPGQGLQFLFEYFSETQRNKGNFPGRFSGRQFSNSRSEMNVSTLELGDSALYLCASGTHSSTDTQYFGPGTRLTVL.

The count of this clone is one. This chain joins TRBV7-3 and TRBJ2-7; 8 bases agree with TRBD1. V lost 5 bases to trimming and J lost 6 bases; unmatched junction nucleotides: 9. Germline-derived CDR1 and CDR2 are SGHTA and FQGTGA. The length of the CDR3 is 14 residues. The CDR3 is CASSIQDRVGEQYF. As DNA, the CDR3 is TGTGCCAGCAGCATCCAGGACAGGGTCGGCGAGCAGTACTTC.

The chain uses TRBV6-5 and TRBJ2-7, with 9 bases lining up with TRBD1. Germline lookup yields CDR1 MNHEY and CDR2 SVGAGI. V lost 0 bases and J lost 5; bases outside the gene matches: 8. The CDR3 loop spans 16 amino acids. This CDR3 is CASSYSWGTGYHEQYF. The CDR3 DNA reads TGTGCCAGCAGTTACTCATGGGGGACAGGGTACCACGAGCAGTACTTC.

The CDR3 spells CASSLATDDTQYF. Here the CDR3 DNA reads TGTGCCAGCAGCTTAGCAACGGATGATACGCAGTATTTT. V and J are TRBV7-9 and TRBJ2-3; no clear D gene. Trimming took 0 bases from V and 6 from J, leaving 7 bases between them. The length of the CDR3 is 13 residues. Germline V lookup: CDR1 SEHNR, CDR2 FQNEAQ (reference sequence).

This chain connects TRBV19 to TRBJ2-5; D unclear. Germline CDR1 and CDR2: LNHDA and SQIVND (reference sequence). With 5 bases removed from V and 3 bases from J, the gap between germline ends came to 7 bases. This CDR3 has 12 amino acids. The DNA of the CDR3 is TGTGCCAGTAGTCCCCCCAAAGAGACCCAGTACTTC. It yields the protein CASSPPKETQYF.

V gene TRBV5-4 combines with J gene TRBJ2-3, with D possibly being TRBD2 (6 bases). The V gene lost 2 bases and the J gene lost 2 bases, with 12 bases spanning the gap. The CDR3 has 15 residues. Germline loops: CDR1 SGHNT, CDR2 YYREEE (reference sequence). CDR3 bases: TGTGCCAGCAGCTTTGTTGCGGGGCTCACAGATACGCAGTATTTT. Translated: CASSFVAGLTDTQYF.

This chain links TRBV7-2 with TRBJ1-3, with 8 bases lining up with TRBD1. After removal of 0 bases from V and 4 bases from J, the junction contained 8 bases not matched to a gene. CDR3 length: 17 residues. The V gene's germline CDR1 is SGHTA and CDR2 FQGNSA. The CDR3 sequence: CASSLAPQGAVGNTIYF. The DNA for the CDR3 is TGTGCCAGCAGCTTAGCCCCTCAGGGGGCGGTAGGAAACACCATATATTTT.